Shown below are 11 T cell receptor beta chains from a single sample sequenced in a study of post-analysis software for immune sequencing data. Study-wide results and caveats: In patients, about five TRBV segments were more frequent than in controls, with TRBV5-6, TRBV5-1 and TRBV20-1 among them.

Antigen specificity for these receptors is unknown. Unique molecular identifiers featured in each of the TCR beta cDNA libraries. TCRdb reprocessed the PCR reads with MiXCR, giving one entry per CDR3 protein. In the table there are roughly 540,000 distinct CDR3 sequences, approximately 31% of which are singletons. The material sequenced was blood. Every receptor here comes from a girl aged 2-17 years with multiple sclerosis.

Points on this clonotype: The DNA is left out, because the CDR3 cannot be placed on it with certainty; the CDR3 is given as TCRdb lists it. J is TRBJ1-2 and V is TRBV20-1; the tabulated D call, TRBD1, remains unverified against the DNA. The length of the CDR3 is 12 amino acids, counting both ends. From germline, CDR1 is DFQATT and CDR2 SNEGSKA (reference sequence). This CDR3 reads CSAGGENYGCTF.

The chain couples TRBV2 to TRBJ2-1; D gene unclear. The CDR3 contains 10 residues. V dropped 7 bases and J dropped 6 bases, with 4 bases sitting between them. Germline values: CDR1 SNHLY, CDR2 FYNNEI. The CDR3 sequence is CASKTNEQFF. The CDR3 region has the DNA TGTGCCAGCAAGACCAATGAGCAGTTCTTC.

This clonotype has a count of ten or more. V gene TRBV3-1 combines with J gene TRBJ2-4; 9 bases fit TRBD2. There are 16 residues in the CDR3. Germline CDR1 reads LGHDT; CDR2 reads YNNKEL (reference sequence). The V and J ends lost 3 bases and 3 bases, in that order; junction bases with no gene match: 6. CDR3 residues: CASSHAGGRDKNIQYF. The CDR3 DNA reads as TGTGCCAGCAGCCACGCGGGGGGGCGTGACAAAAACATTCAGTACTTC. The variable domain in full, with the rest retrieved from reference TRBV3-1 and TRBJ2-4, is DTAVSQTPKYLVTQMGNDKSIKCEQNLGHDTMYWYKQDSKKFLKIMFSYNNKELIINETVPNRFSPKSPDKAHLNLHINSLELGDSAVYFCASSHAGGRDKNIQYFGAGTRLSVL.

The table lists this clonotype with a few counts. This chain joins TRBV20-1 and TRBJ2-3, with D hard to call. The CDR3 spans 13 residues. The germline gives CDR1 DFQATT, CDR2 SNEGSKA (reference sequence). V was pared by 6 bases and J by 2 bases, with 12 bases between. The chain's CDR3 is CSALSTNTDTQYF. The CDR3 bases are TGCAGTGCGCTTAGCACCAACACAGATACGCAGTATTTT.

This clonotype was observed once. The chain has TRBV5-1 and TRBJ2-6; D is unresolved. Germline CDR1 and CDR2: SGHRS and YFSETQ. The CDR3 is 16 residues long. The V end was cut by 6 bases, the J end by 0 bases, with 13 bases between. The CDR3 sequence is CASTSEPVSGANVLTF. The CDR3 DNA is TGCGCCAGCACCTCGGAGCCAGTCTCTGGGGCCAACGTCCTGACTTTC.

V usage is TRBV12-3 or TRBV12-4 and J usage is TRBJ2-1; D possibly matches TRBD1 or TRBD2 (5 bases each). The V gene lost 6 bases and the J gene lost 9 bases, with 18 bases spanning the gap. This CDR3 comprises 14 residues. The CDR3 here is CASRIGAIQGEQFF. The CDR3, as DNA: TGTGCCAGCAGGATCGGGGCCATTCAGGGTGAGCAGTTCTTC.

V and J are TRBV7-9 and TRBJ1-5, with D maybe TRBD1 (6 bases). The CDR3 is 13 amino acids. Trimming cost V 5 bases and J 9 bases, with 14 bases left between them. Germline V gives CDR1 SEHNR, CDR2 FQNEAQ (reference sequence). In DNA form, the CDR3 reads TGTGCCAGCAGCAAGGGGGAGGCTACGCCCCAGCATTTT. It translates to CASSKGEATPQHF.

This clonotype has more than one count but fewer than ten. The chain recombines TRBV20-1 with TRBJ2-7, with 9 bases aligning to TRBD1. This CDR3 is built from 15 residues. J gave up 3 bases and V 1 base, and 7 bases lay outside the gene matches. Germline lookup yields CDR1 DFQATT and CDR2 SNEGSKA (reference sequence). Here the CDR3 DNA reads TGCAGTGCTAGAGTATCCACAGGGGGCTACTACGAGCAGTACTTC. Protein: CSARVSTGGYYEQYF.

This clonotype has ten or more counts. The chain employs TRBV15 and TRBJ2-5; 10 bases fit TRBD2. The CDR3 sequence is 17 residues long. V was pared by 5 bases and J by 1 base, with 10 bases of the junction left unmatched. Germline V gene data show CDR1 as LNHNV and CDR2 as YYDKDF (reference sequence). CDR3 in DNA: TGTGCCACCAGCGGGCCTAGCGGGGGATACTCCCAAGAGACCCAGTACTTC. Its protein product is CATSGPSGGYSQETQYF.

The J gene is TRBJ1-1, the V gene TRBV29-1; the match to TRBD1 covers 9 bases. The CDR3 is made up of 14 amino acids. Losses at the gene ends were 6 bases for V and 0 bases for J; bases not matched to a gene: 5. CDR1 SQVTM and CDR2 ANQGSEA come from the germline V gene. This CDR3 is CSVQQGAMNTEAFF. CDR3 DNA sequence: TGCAGCGTCCAACAGGGGGCCATGAACACTGAAGCTTTCTTT.

DNA for the CDR3: TGTGCCAGCAGCACCACATCGACCTATAATTCACCCCTCCACTTT. It encodes CASSTTSTYNSPLHF. The genes are TRBV5-4 and TRBJ1-6; D not resolved. V was clipped by 4 bases and J by 2 bases, with 10 bases between them. CDR1 and CDR2 (germline): SGHNT, YYREEE (reference sequence). This CDR3 contains 15 residues.